The sequence of this TCR beta chain was determined in a study of blood T cell repertoires in COVID-19. Method: immunoSEQ multiplex PCR; TCRdb's copy keeps in-frame clones and lacks some. The profile shows 200,000 to 250,000 clones, 80% to 90% of them singletons. Only a few counts were recorded for this clone. V was clipped by 7 bases and J by 2 bases; unmatched bases: 10. There are 16 residues in the CDR3. Germline CDR1 is MGHDK and CDR2 is SYGVNS. The TCR sequence derives from a woman in her twenties or thirties who had been exposed to COVID-19. V and J are TRBV25-1 and TRBJ2-2; 7 nucleotides line up with TRBD1. Sequenced material: PBMCs or T cells enriched from blood (not recorded which). The CDR3 coding sequence is TGTGCCAGCACCCAAAAAAGGGACAGAAACACCGGGGAGCTGTTTTTT. Translating gives CASTQKRDRNTGELFF.